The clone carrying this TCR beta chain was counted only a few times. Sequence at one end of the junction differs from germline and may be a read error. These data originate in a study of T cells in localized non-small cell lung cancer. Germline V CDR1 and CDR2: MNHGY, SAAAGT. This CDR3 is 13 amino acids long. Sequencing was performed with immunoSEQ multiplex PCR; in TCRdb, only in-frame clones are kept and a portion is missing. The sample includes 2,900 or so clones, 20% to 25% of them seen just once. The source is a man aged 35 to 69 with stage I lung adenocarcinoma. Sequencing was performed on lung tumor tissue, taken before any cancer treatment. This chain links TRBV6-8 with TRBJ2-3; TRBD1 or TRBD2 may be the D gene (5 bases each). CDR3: CASSSLIGTTRYF. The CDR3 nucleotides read TGTGCCAGCAGTTCTCTCATTGGGACCACGCGGTATTTT.